This TCR beta chain was sequenced during a study of blood T cell repertoires in COVID-19. Profiled with immunoSEQ multiplex PCR; TCRdb holds only in-frame clones, not every one. The sample carries 160,000 or so clones, roughly 80% recorded once. The CDR3 has 13 residues. Germline V CDR1 and CDR2: SEHNR, FQNEAQ (reference sequence). V was trimmed by 6 bases and J by 4 bases, leaving 10 bases between them. This receptor was obtained from a woman between 40 and 55 years old with acute COVID-19. This chain connects TRBV7-9 to TRBJ2-1; D perhaps matches TRBD1 (5 bases). The specimen sequenced was PBMCs or T cells enriched from blood (not recorded which). CDR3 sequence: CASRPRQYNEQFF. CDR3 in DNA: TGTGCCAGCAGACCCCGACAGTACAATGAGCAGTTCTTC.